This passage covers 17 T cell receptor beta chains from one sample sequenced in a study of Graves' ophthalmopathy and Graves' hyperthyroidism. RNA transcripts yielded amplified TCR beta CDR3 regions. RT-PCR in the first round used HTBI primers; a second-round multiplex PCR followed. In TCRdb, the multiplex PCR reads were re-called with MiXCR into one record per CDR3 protein. The data contain 450,000 to 600,000 distinct CDR3 sequences, approximately 35% of them singletons. Input material: peripheral blood or thyroid tissue (not recorded which). The origin of the receptors is an adult man with Graves' hyperthyroidism.

On this clonotype: One end of the junction does not line up with germline, which may come from a read error. The V and J genes are TRBV3-1 and TRBJ1-1; the D gene is possibly TRBD1 (5 bases). The CDR3 runs 12 residues. Germline CDR1 and CDR2: LGHDT and YNNKEL (reference sequence). The CDR3 region has the DNA TGTGCCAGCAGCCAACAGGGCACTGGAGCTTTCTTT. This translates into CASSQQGTGAFF. Based on the CDR3 plus reference TRBV3-1 and TRBJ1-1, the full variable domain is DTAVSQTPKYLVTQMGNDKSIKCEQNLGHDTMYWYKQDSKKFLKIMFSYNNKELIINETVPNRFSPKSPDKAHLNLHINSLELGDSAVYFCASSQQGTGAFFGQGTRLTVV.

The chain employs TRBV15 and TRBJ2-5; D may correspond to TRBD1 or TRBD2 (5 bases each). Trimming removed 3 bases at V and 5 bases at J, with 10 bases between. Germline V gives CDR1 LNHNV, CDR2 YYDKDF (reference sequence). The CDR3 contains 13 residues. The CDR3 protein is CATSSGTGETQYF. The DNA of the CDR3 is TGTGCCACCAGCAGCGGGACGGGGGAGACCCAGTACTTC.

Many counts were recorded for this clonotype. V is TRBV28 and J is TRBJ1-2; D is ambiguous. Per the germline V gene, CDR1 is MDHEN and CDR2 is SYDVKM. Trimming pared 3 bases from V and 2 bases from J, leaving 4 bases between. This CDR3 is 12 amino acids long. CDR3 DNA: TGTGCCAGCAGTTTTAACAACTATGGCTACACCTTC. Translating it yields CASSFNNYGYTF.

This clonotype has just a few counts. The rearrangement joins TRBV20-1 to TRBJ2-3; TRBD1 matches 10 bases. After removal of 5 bases from V and 4 bases from J, the junction contained 6 bases not matched to a gene. Germline V gene sequence: CDR1 DFQATT, CDR2 SNEGSKA (reference sequence). The CDR3 covers 14 residues. In nucleotides, the CDR3 is TGCAGTGCTGCCCCCGGGACAGGGGCAGATACGCAGTATTTT. Amino acids: CSAAPGTGADTQYF.

This clonotype was seen repeatedly, ten times or more. V gene TRBV27 combines with J gene TRBJ1-6; D is possibly TRBD1 (5 bases). Germline V gives CDR1 MNHEY, CDR2 SMNVEV (reference sequence). V was clipped by 4 bases and J by 8 bases, with 12 bases between them. This CDR3 has 14 amino acids. CDR3 amino acids: CASSYGGIDSPLHF. The CDR3 region has the DNA TGTGCCAGCAGTTACGGGGGGATCGATTCACCCCTCCACTTT.

The chain uses TRBV29-1 and TRBJ2-7; D unresolved. In germline, CDR1 is SQVTM, CDR2 ANQGSEA. The length of the CDR3 is 12 residues. The V end lost 8 bases, the J end lost 2 bases, and 13 bases lay between the germline ends. The CDR3 coding sequence is TGCAGCACAATGATGGGCCCCTACGAGCAGTACTTC. This sequence encodes CSTMMGPYEQYF.

This clonotype was found many times. The J gene is TRBJ1-5, the V gene TRBV10-3; 12 nucleotides align to TRBD1. Unmatched junction bases numbered 7, after V lost 0 bases and J lost 7 bases. Germline assignment: CDR1 ENHRY and CDR2 SYGVKD. CDR3 length: 17 amino acids. The chain's CDR3 is CAISESRGQGAKQPQHF. The CDR3 nucleotides read TGTGCCATCAGTGAGTCAAGGGGACAGGGGGCGAAACAGCCCCAGCATTTT.

On this clonotype itself: This may stem from a read error, because a much larger clone lies one nucleotide away. The rearrangement links TRBV2 to TRBJ1-2, with D perhaps matching TRBD1 (5 bases). The CDR3 has 17 residues. Germline CDR1 reads SNHLY; CDR2 reads FYNNEI. Trimming stripped 6 bases from V and 0 bases from J, with 20 bases between. The CDR3 region is CASSSSRVIPANYGYTF. The CDR3 DNA follows: TGTGCCAGCAGCTCCTCCAGGGTAATCCCAGCTAACTATGGCTACACCTTC. Full variable domain (rest looked up from reference TRBV2 and TRBJ1-2): EPEVTQTPSHQVTQMGQEVILRCVPISNHLYFYWYRQILGQKVEFLVSFYNNEISEKSEIFDDQFSVERPDGSNFTLKIRSTKLEDSAMYFCASSSSRVIPANYGYTFGSGTRLTVV.

As to this clonotype: A read error may explain this, as a much larger clone is one base away. This chain joins TRBV12-3 or TRBV12-4 and TRBJ2-6; TRBD1 is a possible D gene (5 bases). The CDR3 is 14 residues long. CDR3 protein: CASSPRAGANVLAF. CDR3 DNA: TGTGCCAGCAGCCCCCGAGCTGGGGCCAACGTCCTGGCTTTC.

The table lists this clonotype with a few counts. The J gene is TRBJ1-1, the V gene TRBV19; 8 bases align to TRBD1. Germline-derived CDR1 and CDR2 are LNHDA and SQIVND (reference sequence). The V segment lost 6 bases and the J segment 0 bases; nucleotides outside the gene matches: 9. The CDR3 consists of 16 residues. CDR3 sequence reads: CASRRQGSDLNTEAFF. CDR3 sequence (DNA): TGTGCCAGTAGGCGACAGGGGAGTGACTTGAACACTGAAGCTTTCTTT. Looking up the rest from reference TRBV19 and TRBJ1-1 gives the full variable domain: DGGITQSPKYLFRKEGQNVTLSCEQNLNHDAMYWYRQDPGQGLRLIYYSQIVNDFQKGDIAEGYSVSREKKESFPLTVTSAQKNPTAFYLCASRRQGSDLNTEAFFGQGTRLTVV.

This rearrangement joins TRBV29-1 to TRBJ1-2; 8 nucleotides line up with TRBD1. Germline V gene sequence: CDR1 SQVTM, CDR2 ANQGSEA. Losses at the gene ends were 7 bases for V and 3 bases for J; bases not matched to a gene: 10. The CDR3 has 14 amino acids. DNA of the CDR3: TGCAGCGCACGGACAGGGAACGGGCACTATGGCTACACCTTC. It codes for CSARTGNGHYGYTF. Full variable domain (remainder filled in from reference TRBV29-1 and TRBJ1-2): SAVISQKPSRDICQRGTSLTIQCQVDSQVTMMFWYRQQPGQSLTLIATANQGSEATYESGFVIDKFPISRPNLTFSTLTVSNMSPEDSSIYLCSARTGNGHYGYTFGSGTRLTVV.

This clonotype was observed at least ten times. The chain has TRBV2 and TRBJ1-1; D might be TRBD1 (5 bases). Germline V gene data show CDR1 as SNHLY and CDR2 as FYNNEI. V was shortened by 11 bases and J by 3 bases, with 16 bases between the two germline ends. The CDR3 runs 13 residues. The CDR3: CARGSDVDTEAFF. The DNA for the CDR3 is TGTGCCCGGGGGTCAGACGTGGACACTGAAGCTTTCTTT. Based on the CDR3 plus reference TRBV2 and TRBJ1-1, the full variable domain is EPEVTQTPSHQVTQMGQEVILRCVPISNHLYFYWYRQILGQKVEFLVSFYNNEISEKSEIFDDQFSVERPDGSNFTLKIRSTKLEDSAMYFCARGSDVDTEAFFGQGTRLTVV.

The rearrangement uses TRBV27 and TRBJ1-2; 7 nucleotides line up with TRBD1. Germline trimming cut 7 bases from V and 1 base from J; bases unmatched to any gene: 21. Looked up from germline, CDR1 is MNHEY and CDR2 is SMNVEV (reference sequence). The CDR3 covers 19 residues. The CDR3 region has the DNA TGTGCCAGCAACAACCCTACCCACCGGGACAGCCGAAATAACTATGGCTACACCTTC. This encodes CASNNPTHRDSRNNYGYTF.

Worth noting for this clonotype: Likely a read error: the CDR3 ends without its conserved phenylalanine or tryptophan. The chain is built from TRBV2 and TRBJ1-1; D is unclear. V dropped 3 bases and J dropped 5 bases, with 13 bases sitting between them. The CDR3 is 14 residues long. CDR1 is SNHLY, CDR2 FYNNEI, per germline. Here the CDR3 DNA reads TGTGCCAGCAGTGAGTCATTAGCGAATACTGAAGCTTTCCTT. This encodes CASSESLANTEAFL.

The CDR3 DNA reads as TGTGCCAGCAGTGACAGGGGGCATCAAGAGACCCAGTACTTC. Translating it yields CASSDRGHQETQYF. The chain links TRBV25-1 to TRBJ2-5; 8 bases fit TRBD1. V shed 3 bases and J 2 bases; nucleotides not matched to a gene: 2. CDR1 is MGHDK, CDR2 SYGVNS, per germline. This CDR3 is 14 amino acids long.

The table lists this clonotype with many counts. The rearrangement joins TRBV6-6 to TRBJ1-1; D perhaps matches TRBD1 (5 bases). Trimming shortened V by 6 bases and J by 6 bases, and 5 bases separated the two germline ends. The germline V gene encodes CDR1 MNHNY and CDR2 SVGAGI (reference sequence). The CDR3 spans 10 residues. The CDR3 DNA reads as TGTGCCAGCAGCAGGGCTGAAGCTTTCTTT. Protein product: CASSRAEAFF.

The table lists this clonotype with many counts. This rearrangement joins TRBV5-6 to TRBJ1-2; 7 bases are shared with TRBD1. The CDR3 spans 14 residues. V trimming: 1 base; J trimming: 4 bases; junction bases outside the gene matches: 4. CDR1 SGHDT and CDR2 YYEEEE come from the germline V gene. DNA for the CDR3: TGTGCCAGCAGCTTGCCCGGGACAGCCTATGGCTACACCTTC. Its translation is CASSLPGTAYGYTF.